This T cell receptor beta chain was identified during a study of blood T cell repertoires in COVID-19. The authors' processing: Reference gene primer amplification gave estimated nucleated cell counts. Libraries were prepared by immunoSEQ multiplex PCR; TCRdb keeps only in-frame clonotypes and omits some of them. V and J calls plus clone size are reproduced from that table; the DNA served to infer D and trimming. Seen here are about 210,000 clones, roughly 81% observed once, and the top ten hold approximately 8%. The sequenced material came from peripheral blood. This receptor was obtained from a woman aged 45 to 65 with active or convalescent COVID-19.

The CDR3 here is CATSDPQGRREQFF. The CDR3 nucleotides read TGTGCCACCAGTGATCCCCAGGGCAGGCGTGAGCAGTTCTTC. The genes are TRBV24-1 and TRBJ2-1; D perhaps matches TRBD1 (5 bases). This CDR3 has 14 residues. Germline values: CDR1 KGHDR, CDR2 SFDVKD. With 3 bases removed from V and 9 bases from J, the gap between germline ends came to 14 bases.